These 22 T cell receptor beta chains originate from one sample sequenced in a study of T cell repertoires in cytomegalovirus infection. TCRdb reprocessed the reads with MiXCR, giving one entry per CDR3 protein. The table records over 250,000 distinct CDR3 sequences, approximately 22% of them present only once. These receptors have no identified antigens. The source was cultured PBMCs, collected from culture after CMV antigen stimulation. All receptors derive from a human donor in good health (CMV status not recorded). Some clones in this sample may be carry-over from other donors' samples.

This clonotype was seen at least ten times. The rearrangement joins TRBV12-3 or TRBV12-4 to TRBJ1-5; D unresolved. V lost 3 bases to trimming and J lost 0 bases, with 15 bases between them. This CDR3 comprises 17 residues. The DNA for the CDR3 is TGTGCCAGCAGTTTTTCACTTGGAGGATATAGCAATCAGCCCCAGCATTTT. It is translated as CASSFSLGGYSNQPQHF.

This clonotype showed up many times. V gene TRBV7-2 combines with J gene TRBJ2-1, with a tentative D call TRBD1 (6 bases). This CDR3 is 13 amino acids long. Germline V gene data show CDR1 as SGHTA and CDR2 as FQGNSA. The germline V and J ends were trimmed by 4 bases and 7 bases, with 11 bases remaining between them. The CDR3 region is CASSSTGINEQFF. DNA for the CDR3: TGTGCCAGCAGCTCCACAGGGATTAATGAGCAGTTCTTC.

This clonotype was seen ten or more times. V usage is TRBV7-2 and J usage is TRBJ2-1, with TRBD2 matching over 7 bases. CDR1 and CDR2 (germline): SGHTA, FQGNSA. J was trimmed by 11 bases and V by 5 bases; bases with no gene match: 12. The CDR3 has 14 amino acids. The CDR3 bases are TGTGCCAGCAGCCCACCTAGGGGCGGGAGTAAGCAGTTCTTC. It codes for CASSPPRGGSKQFF.

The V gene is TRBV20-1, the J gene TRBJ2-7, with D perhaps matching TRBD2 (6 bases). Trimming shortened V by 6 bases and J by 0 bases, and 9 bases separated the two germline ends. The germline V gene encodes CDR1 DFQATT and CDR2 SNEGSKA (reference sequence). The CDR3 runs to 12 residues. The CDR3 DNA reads TGCAGTGCGCCGGGGGACTCCTACGAGCAGTACTTC. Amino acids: CSAPGDSYEQYF.

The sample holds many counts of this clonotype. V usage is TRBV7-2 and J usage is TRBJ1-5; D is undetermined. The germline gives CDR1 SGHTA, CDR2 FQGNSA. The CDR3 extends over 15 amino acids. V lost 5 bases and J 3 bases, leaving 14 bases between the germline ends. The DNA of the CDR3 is TGTGCCAGCAGCGTCCGGCGGGGTTTCAATCAGCCCCAGCATTTT. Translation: CASSVRRGFNQPQHF.

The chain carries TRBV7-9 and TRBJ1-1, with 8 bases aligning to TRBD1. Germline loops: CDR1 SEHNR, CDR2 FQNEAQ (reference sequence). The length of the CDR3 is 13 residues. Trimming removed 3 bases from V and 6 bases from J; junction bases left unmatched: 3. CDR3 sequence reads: CASSLGGQAEAFF. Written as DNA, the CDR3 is TGTGCCAGCAGCTTGGGGGGACAGGCTGAAGCTTTCTTT. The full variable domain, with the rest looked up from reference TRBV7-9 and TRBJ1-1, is DTGVSQNPRHKITKRGQNVTFRCDPISEHNRLYWYRQTLGQGPEFLTYFQNEAQLEKSRLLSDRFSAERPKGSFSTLEIQRTEQGDSAMYLCASSLGGQAEAFFGQGTRLTVV.

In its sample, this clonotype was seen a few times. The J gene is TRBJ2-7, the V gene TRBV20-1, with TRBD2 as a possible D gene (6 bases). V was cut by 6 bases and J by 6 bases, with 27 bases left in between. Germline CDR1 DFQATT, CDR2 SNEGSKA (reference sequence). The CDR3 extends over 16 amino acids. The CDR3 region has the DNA TGCAGTGCCCGCAGGTGGTCGGGAGCTGGTCCCTCCGAGCAGTACTTC. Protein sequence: CSARRWSGAGPSEQYF.

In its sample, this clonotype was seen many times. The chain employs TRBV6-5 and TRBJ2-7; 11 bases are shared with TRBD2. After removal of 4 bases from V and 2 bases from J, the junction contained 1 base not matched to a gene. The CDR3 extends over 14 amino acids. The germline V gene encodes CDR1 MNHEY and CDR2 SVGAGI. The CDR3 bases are TGTGCCAGCAGTTTTAGCGGGAGGGCCTACGAGCAGTACTTC. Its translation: CASSFSGRAYEQYF.

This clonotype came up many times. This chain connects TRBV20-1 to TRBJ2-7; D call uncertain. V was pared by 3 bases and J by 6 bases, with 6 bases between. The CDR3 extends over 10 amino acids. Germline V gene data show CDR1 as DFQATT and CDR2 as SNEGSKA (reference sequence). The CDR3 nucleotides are TGCAGTGCTAGTCTGACCGAGCAGTACTTC. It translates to CSASLTEQYF.

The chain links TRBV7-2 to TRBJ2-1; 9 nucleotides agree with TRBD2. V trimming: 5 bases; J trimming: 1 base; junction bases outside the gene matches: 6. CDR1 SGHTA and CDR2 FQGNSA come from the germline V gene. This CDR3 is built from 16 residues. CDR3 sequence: CASSLTSGGSYNEQFF. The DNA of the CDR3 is TGTGCCAGCAGCCTAACAAGCGGGGGGTCCTACAATGAGCAGTTCTTC.

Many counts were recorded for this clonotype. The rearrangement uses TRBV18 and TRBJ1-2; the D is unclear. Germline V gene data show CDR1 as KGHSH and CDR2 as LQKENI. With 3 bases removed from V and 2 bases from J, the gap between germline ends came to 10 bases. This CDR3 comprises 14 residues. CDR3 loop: CASSPGTENYGYTF. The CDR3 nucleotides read TGTGCCAGCTCACCTGGAACGGAGAACTATGGCTACACCTTC.

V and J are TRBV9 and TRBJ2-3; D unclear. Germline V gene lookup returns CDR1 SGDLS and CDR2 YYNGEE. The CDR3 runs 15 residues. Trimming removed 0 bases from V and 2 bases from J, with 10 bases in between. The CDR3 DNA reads TGTGCCAGCAGCGTAGGTGGGTTGTACACAGATACGCAGTATTTT. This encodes CASSVGGLYTDTQYF.

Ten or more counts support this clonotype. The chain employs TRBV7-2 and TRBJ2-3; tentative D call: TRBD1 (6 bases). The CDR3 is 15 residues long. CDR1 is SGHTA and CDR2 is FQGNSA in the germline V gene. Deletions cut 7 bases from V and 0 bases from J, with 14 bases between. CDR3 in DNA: TGTGCCAGCACGAGGACAGTTCTTAGCACAGATACGCAGTATTTT. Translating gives CASTRTVLSTDTQYF.

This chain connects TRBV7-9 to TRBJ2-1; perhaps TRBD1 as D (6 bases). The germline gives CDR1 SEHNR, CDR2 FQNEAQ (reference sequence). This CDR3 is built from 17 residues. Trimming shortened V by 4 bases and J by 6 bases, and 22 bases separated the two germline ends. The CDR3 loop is CASSYYRDPRLSNEQFF. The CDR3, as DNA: TGTGCCAGCAGCTATTACAGGGACCCGCGCCTGTCCAATGAGCAGTTCTTC. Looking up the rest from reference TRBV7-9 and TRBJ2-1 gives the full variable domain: DTGVSQNPRHKITKRGQNVTFRCDPISEHNRLYWYRQTLGQGPEFLTYFQNEAQLEKSRLLSDRFSAERPKGSFSTLEIQRTEQGDSAMYLCASSYYRDPRLSNEQFFGPGTRLTVL.

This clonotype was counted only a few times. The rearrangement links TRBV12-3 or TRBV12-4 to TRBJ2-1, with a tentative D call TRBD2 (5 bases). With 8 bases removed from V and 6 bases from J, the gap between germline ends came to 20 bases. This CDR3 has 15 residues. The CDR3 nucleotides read TGTGCCAGCGGGTCTAGCAGCTTGTTACGCAATGAGCAGTTCTTC. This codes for CASGSSSLLRNEQFF.

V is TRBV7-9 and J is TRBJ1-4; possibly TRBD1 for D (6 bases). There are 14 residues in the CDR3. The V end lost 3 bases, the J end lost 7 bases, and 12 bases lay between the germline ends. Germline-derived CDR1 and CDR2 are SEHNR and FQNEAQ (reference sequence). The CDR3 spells CASSFPQGGEKLFF. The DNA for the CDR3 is TGTGCCAGCAGCTTCCCACAGGGTGGTGAAAAACTGTTTTTT.

In nucleotides, the CDR3 is TGCAGCGTTTACATTACCTACGAGCAGTACTTC. Translating it yields CSVYITYEQYF. The chain combines TRBV29-1 with TRBJ2-7; unclear D gene. This CDR3 comprises 11 residues. Germline lookup yields CDR1 SQVTM and CDR2 ANQGSEA. Trimming took 5 bases from V and 2 from J, leaving 7 bases between them.

The CDR3 bases are TGCAGTGCTAGACTAGCGGGAGGGCCCCCTGAGCAGTTCTTC. As protein: CSARLAGGPPEQFF. This rearrangement joins TRBV20-1 to TRBJ2-1; TRBD2 matches 12 bases. There are 14 residues in the CDR3. Germline V CDR1 and CDR2: DFQATT, SNEGSKA (reference sequence). The V and J ends lost 2 bases and 9 bases, in that order; junction bases with no gene match: 5.

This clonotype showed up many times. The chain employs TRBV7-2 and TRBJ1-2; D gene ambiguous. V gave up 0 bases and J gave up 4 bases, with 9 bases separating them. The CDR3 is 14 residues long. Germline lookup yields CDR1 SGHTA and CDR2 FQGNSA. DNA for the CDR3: TGTGCCAGCAGCTTAGCGCTGGAATTCTATGGCTACACCTTC. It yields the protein CASSLALEFYGYTF.

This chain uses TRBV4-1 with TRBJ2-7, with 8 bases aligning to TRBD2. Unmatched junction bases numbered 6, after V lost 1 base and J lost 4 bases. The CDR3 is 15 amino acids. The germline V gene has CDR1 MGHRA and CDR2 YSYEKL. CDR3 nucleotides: TGCGCCAGCAGCCAAGTCGACAGCGGGAGTTACGAGCAGTACGTC. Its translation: CASSQVDSGSYEQYV.

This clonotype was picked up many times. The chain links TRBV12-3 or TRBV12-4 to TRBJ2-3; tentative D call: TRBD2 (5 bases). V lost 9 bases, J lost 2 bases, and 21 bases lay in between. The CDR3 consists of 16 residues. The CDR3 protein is CASFRGRSRNTDTQYF. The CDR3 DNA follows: TGTGCCAGTTTCCGGGGAAGGAGTCGGAACACAGATACGCAGTATTTT.

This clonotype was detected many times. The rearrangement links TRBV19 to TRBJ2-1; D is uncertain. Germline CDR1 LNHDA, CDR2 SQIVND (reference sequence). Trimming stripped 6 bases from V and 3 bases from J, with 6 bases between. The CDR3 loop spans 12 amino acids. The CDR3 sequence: CASSSNYNEQFF. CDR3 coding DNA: TGTGCCAGTAGCTCTAACTACAATGAGCAGTTCTTC.